This entry is about one T cell receptor beta chain. Profiling relied on immunoSEQ multiplex PCR, and the TCRdb table lists in-frame clones only, not all of them. The data show 160,000 or so clones, roughly 88% seen once. The source of the sample is a study of cytotoxic CD8 clonotypes in ibrutinib-treated CLL. This sequence originates from a human donor with chronic lymphocytic leukemia. Sample: PBMCs, taken at disease progression, from a patient treated with ibrutinib.

This CDR3 reads CASSLEGARYGYTF. CDR3 nucleotide sequence: TGTGCCAGCAGTTTAGAGGGGGCCAGGTATGGCTACACCTTC. This rearrangement joins TRBV27 to TRBJ1-2, with 7 bases matching TRBD1. The CDR3 has 14 amino acids. The J segment lost 5 bases and the V segment lost 2 bases, leaving 5 bases of the junction unmatched. The germline V gene has CDR1 MNHEY and CDR2 SMNVEV (reference sequence).